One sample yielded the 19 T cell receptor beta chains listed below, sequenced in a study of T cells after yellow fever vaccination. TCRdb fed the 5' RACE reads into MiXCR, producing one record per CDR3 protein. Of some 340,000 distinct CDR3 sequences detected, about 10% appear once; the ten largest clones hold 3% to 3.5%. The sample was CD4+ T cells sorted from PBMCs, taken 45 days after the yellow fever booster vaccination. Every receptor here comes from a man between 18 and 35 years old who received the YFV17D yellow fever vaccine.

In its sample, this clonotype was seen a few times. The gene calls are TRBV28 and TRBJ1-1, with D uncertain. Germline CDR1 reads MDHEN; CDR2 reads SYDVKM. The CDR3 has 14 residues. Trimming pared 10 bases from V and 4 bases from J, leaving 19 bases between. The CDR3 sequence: CATSVTSSATEAFF. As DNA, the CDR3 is TGTGCCACCTCGGTGACGAGTTCCGCCACTGAAGCTTTCTTT.

CDR3 in amino acids: CASTLLGGGQGETQYF. The CDR3 nucleotides read TGTGCCAGCACCCTTCTCGGCGGCGGGCAGGGGGAGACCCAGTACTTC. The V call is TRBV5-6, the J call TRBJ2-5; D perhaps matches TRBD1 (6 bases). The V end lost 6 bases, the J end lost 5 bases, and 23 bases lay between the germline ends. The germline V gene has CDR1 SGHDT and CDR2 YYEEEE. The CDR3 runs to 16 residues.

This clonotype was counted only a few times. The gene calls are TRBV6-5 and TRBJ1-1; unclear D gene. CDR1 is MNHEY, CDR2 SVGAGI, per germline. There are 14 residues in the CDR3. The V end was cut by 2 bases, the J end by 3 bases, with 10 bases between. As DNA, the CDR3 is TGTGCCAGCAGTTACGGGGTTCGGGACACTGAAGCTTTCTTT. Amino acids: CASSYGVRDTEAFF.

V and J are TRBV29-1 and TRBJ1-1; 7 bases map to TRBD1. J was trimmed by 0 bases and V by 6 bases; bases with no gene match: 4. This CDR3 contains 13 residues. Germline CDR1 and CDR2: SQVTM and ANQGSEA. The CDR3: CSVAGQMNTEAFF. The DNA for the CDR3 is TGCAGCGTCGCGGGACAGATGAACACTGAAGCTTTCTTT. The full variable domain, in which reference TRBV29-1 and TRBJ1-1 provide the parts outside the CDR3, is SAVISQKPSRDICQRGTSLTIQCQVDSQVTMMFWYRQQPGQSLTLIATANQGSEATYESGFVIDKFPISRPNLTFSTLTVSNMSPEDSSIYLCSVAGQMNTEAFFGQGTRLTVV.

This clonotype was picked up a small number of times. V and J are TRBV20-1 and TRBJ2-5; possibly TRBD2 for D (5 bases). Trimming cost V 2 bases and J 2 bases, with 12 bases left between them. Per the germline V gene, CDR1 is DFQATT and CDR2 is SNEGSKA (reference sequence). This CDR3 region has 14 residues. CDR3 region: CSARRGSQQETQYF. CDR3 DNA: TGCAGTGCTAGACGGGGATCCCAACAAGAGACCCAGTACTTC.

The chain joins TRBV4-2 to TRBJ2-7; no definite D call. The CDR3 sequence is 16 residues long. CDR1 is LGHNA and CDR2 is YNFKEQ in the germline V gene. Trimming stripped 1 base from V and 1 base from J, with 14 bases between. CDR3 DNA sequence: TGTGCCAGCAGCCAAGGGGTTTCCTCCTTATCCTACGAGCAGTACTTC. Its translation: CASSQGVSSLSYEQYF.

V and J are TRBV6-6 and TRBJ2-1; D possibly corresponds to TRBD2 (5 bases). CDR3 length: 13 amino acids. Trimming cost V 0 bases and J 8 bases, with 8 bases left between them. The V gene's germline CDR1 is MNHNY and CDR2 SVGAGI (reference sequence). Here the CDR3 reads CASSYSIGDEQFF. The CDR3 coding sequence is TGTGCCAGCAGTTACTCGATCGGGGATGAGCAGTTCTTC.

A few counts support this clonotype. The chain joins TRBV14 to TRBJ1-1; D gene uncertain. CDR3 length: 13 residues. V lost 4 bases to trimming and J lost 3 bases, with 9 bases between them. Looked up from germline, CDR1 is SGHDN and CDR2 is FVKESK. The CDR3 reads CASSPGSYTEAFF. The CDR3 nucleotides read TGTGCCAGCAGCCCCGGGAGTTACACTGAAGCTTTCTTT.

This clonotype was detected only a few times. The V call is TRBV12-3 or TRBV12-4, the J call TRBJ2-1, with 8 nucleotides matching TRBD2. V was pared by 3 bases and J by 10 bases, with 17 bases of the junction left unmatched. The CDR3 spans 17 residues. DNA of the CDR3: TGTGCCAGCAGTTTTTTTGGGAGCGGGGGCCTCTCTAGGGAGCAGTTCTTC. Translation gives CASSFFGSGGLSREQFF.

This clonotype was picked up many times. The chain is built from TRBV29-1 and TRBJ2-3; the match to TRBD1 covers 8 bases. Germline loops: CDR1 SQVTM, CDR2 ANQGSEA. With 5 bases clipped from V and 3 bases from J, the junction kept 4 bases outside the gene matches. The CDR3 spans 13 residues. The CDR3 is CSVRTGPTDTQYF. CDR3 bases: TGCAGCGTTAGGACAGGGCCAACAGATACGCAGTATTTT.

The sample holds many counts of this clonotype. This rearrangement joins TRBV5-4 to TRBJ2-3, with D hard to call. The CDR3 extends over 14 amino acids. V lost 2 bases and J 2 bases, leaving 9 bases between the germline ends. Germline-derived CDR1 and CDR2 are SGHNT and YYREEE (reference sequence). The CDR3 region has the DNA TGTGCCAGCAGCTTTCCCGAGATCACAGATACGCAGTATTTT. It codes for CASSFPEITDTQYF.

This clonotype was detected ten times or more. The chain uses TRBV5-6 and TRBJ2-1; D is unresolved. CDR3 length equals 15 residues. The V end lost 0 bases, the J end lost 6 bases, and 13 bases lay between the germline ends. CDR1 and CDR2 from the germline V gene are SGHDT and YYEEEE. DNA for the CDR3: TGTGCCAGCAGCTTGGCTTTTAGGGTCGCCAATGAGCAGTTCTTC. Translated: CASSLAFRVANEQFF.

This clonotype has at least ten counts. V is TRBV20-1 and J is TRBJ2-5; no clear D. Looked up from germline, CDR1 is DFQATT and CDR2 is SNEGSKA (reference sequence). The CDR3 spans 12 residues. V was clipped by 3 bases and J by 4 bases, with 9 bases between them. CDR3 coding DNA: TGCAGTGCTAGCAGGCCAAGAGAGACCCAGTACTTC. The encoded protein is CSASRPRETQYF.

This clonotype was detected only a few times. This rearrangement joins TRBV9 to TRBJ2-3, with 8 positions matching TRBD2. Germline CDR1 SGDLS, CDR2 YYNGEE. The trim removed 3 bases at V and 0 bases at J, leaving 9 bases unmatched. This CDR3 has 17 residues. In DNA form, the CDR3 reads TGTGCCAGCAGCGGTACGGGGACTAGAAAGAGCACAGATACGCAGTATTTT. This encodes CASSGTGTRKSTDTQYF.

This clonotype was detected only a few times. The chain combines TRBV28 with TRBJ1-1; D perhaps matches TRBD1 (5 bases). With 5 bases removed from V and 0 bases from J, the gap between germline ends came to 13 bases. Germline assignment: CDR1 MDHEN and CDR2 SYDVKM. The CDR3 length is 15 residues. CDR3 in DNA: TGTGCCAGCAGTCCCCCCAGGGTGATGAACACTGAAGCTTTCTTT. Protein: CASSPPRVMNTEAFF.

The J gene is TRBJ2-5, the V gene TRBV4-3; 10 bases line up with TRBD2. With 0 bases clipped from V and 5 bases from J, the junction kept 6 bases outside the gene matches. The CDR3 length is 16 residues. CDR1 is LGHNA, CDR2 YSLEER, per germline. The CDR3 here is CASSQDPPSGGETQYF. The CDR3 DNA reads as TGCGCCAGCAGCCAAGATCCCCCTAGCGGGGGTGAGACCCAGTACTTC.

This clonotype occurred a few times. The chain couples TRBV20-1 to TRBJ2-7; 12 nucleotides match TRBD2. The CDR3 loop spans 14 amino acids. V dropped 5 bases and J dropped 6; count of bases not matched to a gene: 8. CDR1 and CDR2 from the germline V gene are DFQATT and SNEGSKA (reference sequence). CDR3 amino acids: CSAPRTSGVGEQYF. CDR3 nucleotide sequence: TGCAGTGCTCCACGGACTAGCGGGGTCGGCGAGCAGTACTTC.

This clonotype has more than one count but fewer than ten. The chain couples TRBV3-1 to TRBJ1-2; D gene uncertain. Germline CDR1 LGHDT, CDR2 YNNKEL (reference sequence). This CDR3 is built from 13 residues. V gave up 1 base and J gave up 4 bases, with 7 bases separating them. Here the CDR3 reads CASSQARRYGYTF. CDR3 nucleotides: TGTGCCAGCAGCCAAGCCCGACGCTATGGCTACACCTTC.

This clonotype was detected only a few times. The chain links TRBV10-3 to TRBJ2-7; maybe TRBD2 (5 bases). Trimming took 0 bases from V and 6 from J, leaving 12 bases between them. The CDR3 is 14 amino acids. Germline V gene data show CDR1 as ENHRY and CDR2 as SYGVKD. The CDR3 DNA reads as TGTGCCATCAGTGAGTCGATCTTAGCGACCGAGCAGTACGTC. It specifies CAISESILATEQYV.